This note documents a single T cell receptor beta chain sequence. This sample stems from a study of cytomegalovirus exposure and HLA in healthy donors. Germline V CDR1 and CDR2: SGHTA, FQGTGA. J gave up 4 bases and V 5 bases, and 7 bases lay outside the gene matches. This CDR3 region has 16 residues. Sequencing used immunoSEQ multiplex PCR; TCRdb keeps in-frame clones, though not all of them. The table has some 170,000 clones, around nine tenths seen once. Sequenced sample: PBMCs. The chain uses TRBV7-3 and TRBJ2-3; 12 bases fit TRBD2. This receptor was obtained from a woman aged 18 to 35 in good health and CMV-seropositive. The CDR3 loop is CASSPGLAGSADTQYF. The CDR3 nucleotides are TGTGCCAGCAGCCCCGGACTAGCGGGGTCAGCAGATACGCAGTATTTT.